This TCR beta chain was recovered during a study of T cells in localized non-small cell lung cancer. This clone was counted between two and nine times. TCRdb's table, derived via immunoSEQ multiplex PCR, lists solely in-frame clones and lacks some. Altogether approximately 6,000 clones are present, roughly 25% being singletons, with the ten largest covering about 8.8%. This material consisted of lung tumor tissue, taken before any cancer treatment. The origin of this receptor is an older female donor with stage I lung adenocarcinoma.

CDR3 DNA sequence: TGTGCCAGCAGTTACCTTAGCGGGAGAATCAATGAGCAGTTCTTC. Amino acids: CASSYLSGRINEQFF. The rearrangement uses TRBV6-8 and TRBJ2-1, with 9 bases lining up with TRBD2. Germline V CDR1 and CDR2: MNHGY, SAAAGT. V shed 2 bases and J 6 bases; nucleotides not matched to a gene: 5. There are 15 residues in the CDR3.